The subject of this entry is one T cell receptor (beta chain). The data are from a study of cytomegalovirus exposure and HLA in healthy donors. It was with 60 Vbeta and 13 Jbeta primers that the PCR ran. Per the original methods: Later reanalysis found 70 million to 95 million unique TCR beta chains, some 10 million of them shared. Assay used: immunoSEQ multiplex PCR; TCRdb lists only in-frame clones, some missing. The DNA gave D and trimming, while V, J and clone size come from that table. Of around 180,000 clones listed, about three quarters are singletons. This CDR3 has 16 residues. Germline V CDR1 and CDR2: SGHVS, FQNEAQ. With V trimmed by 7 bases and J by 3 bases, 9 bases remained unmatched.

The sequenced sample consisted of PBMCs. The chain carries TRBV7-8 and TRBJ1-2, with 12 bases aligning to TRBD1. The receptor was derived from a girl aged 5-17 years in good health and CMV-seronegative. The CDR3 nucleotides are TGTGCCAGCATCCCGGGACAGGGGGCTCGAGACTATGGCTACACCTTC. Amino acids: CASIPGQGARDYGYTF.